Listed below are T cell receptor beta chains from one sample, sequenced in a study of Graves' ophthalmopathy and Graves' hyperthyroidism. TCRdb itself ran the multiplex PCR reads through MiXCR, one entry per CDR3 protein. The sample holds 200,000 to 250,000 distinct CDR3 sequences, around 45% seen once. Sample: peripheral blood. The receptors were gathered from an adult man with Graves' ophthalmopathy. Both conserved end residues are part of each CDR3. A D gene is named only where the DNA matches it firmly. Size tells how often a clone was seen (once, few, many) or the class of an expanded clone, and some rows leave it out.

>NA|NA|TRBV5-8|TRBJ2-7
TGTGCCAGCAGCTTGGGGTTCGGGTTTTACGAGCAGTACTTC
CASSLGFGFYEQYF
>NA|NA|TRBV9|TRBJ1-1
TGTGCCAGCAGCCCCCCATACAGGGACACTGAAGCTTTCTTT
CASSPPYRDTEAFF
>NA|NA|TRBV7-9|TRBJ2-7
TGTGCCAGCAGCTTTTTCGAGCAGTACTTC
CASSFFEQYF
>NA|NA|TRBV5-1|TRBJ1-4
TGCGCCAGCAGCTCACCGGGACGGCTCAATGAAAAACTGTTTTTT
CASSSPGRLNEKLFF
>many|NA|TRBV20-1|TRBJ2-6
TGCAGTGCTAGAGACGGTGGGGCCAACGTCCTGACTTTC
CSARDGGANVLTF
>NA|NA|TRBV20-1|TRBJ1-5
TGCAGTGCTAGAGCGGGGGGCAGCAATCAGCCCCAGCATTTT
CSARAGGSNQPQHF
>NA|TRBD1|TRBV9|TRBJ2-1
TGCGCCAGCAGCTTGTTTTCCACGGGACAGTTGTCCGAGCAGTTCTTC
CASSLFSTGQLSEQFF
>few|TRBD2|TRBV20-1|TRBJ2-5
TGCAGTGTCCTGGGAGCGGGAGCCTGGGAGACCCAGTACTTC
CSVLGAGAWETQYF
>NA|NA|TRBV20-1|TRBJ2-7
TGCAGTGCTAGAGTGACAGGAGGAGACTACGAGCAGTACTTC
CSARVTGGDYEQYF
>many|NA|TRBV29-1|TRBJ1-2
TGCAGCGCCCTCCTAGTGCGTACAGGTGCTAACTATGGCTACACCTTC
CSALLVRTGANYGYTF
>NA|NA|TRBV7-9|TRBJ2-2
TGTGCCAGCAGCTTAGGGGAGCACACCGGGGAGCTGTTTTTT
CASSLGEHTGELFF
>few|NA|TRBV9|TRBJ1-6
TGTGCCAGCAGCGTGGCAGGAAATTCAAATTCACCCCTCCACTTT
CASSVAGNSNSPLHF
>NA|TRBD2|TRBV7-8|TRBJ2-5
TGTGCCAGCAGCTTAGCTAGCGGGGGGGCCCTGGAGACCCAGTACTTC
CASSLASGGALETQYF
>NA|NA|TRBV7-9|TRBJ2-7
TGTGCCAGCAGCTTAGGGGGTGGGTCCCGCTCCTACGAGCAGTACTTC
CASSLGGGSRSYEQYF
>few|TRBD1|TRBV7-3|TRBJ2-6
TGTGCCAGCAGCTCCCTAACGTCAGGGGGCTCTGGGGCCAACGTCCTGACTTTC
CASSSLTSGGSGANVLTF
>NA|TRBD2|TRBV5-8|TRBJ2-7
TGTGCCAGCCAAGCGGGAGCCCTCTCCTACGAGCAGTACTTC
CASQAGALSYEQYF
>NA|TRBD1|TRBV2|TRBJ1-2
TGTGCCAGCAGTCCAGGGGGGGGCTATGGCTACACCTTC
CASSPGGGYGYTF
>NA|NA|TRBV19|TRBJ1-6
TGTGCCAGTAGTCGGGGGTCCTCCTATAATTCACCCCTCCACTTT
CASSRGSSYNSPLHF
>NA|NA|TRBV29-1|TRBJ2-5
TGCAGATTGCTGGGAGAGGGAATAGAGACCCAGTACTTC
CRLLGEGIETQYF
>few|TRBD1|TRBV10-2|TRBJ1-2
TGTGCCAGCAGCCCAGGGGGCGGAGGCTACACCTTC
CASSPGGGGYTF
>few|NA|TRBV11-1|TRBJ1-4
TGTGCCAGCAGCTTAGGGGCGACTGAAAAACTGTTTTTT
CASSLGATEKLFF
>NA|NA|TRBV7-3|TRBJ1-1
TGTACCAGCAGCTCCTCCCCGAACACTGAAGCTTTCTTT
CTSSSSPNTEAFF
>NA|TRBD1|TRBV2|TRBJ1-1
TGTGCCAGCTCCAGGACAGGGAGGGGGACTGAAGCTTTCTTT
CASSRTGRGTEAFF
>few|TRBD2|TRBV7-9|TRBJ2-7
TGTGCCAGCAGCTTAGTATCCAGCGGGAGCTACGAGCAGTACTTC
CASSLVSSGSYEQYF
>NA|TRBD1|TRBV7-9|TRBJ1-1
TGTGCCAGCAGCTTGAAGACAGGGAGGACTGAAGCTTTCTTT
CASSLKTGRTEAFF
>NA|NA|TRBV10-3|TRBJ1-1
TGTGCCAGCAGTTACGAGCGATGGGCTGAAGCTTTCTTT
CASSYERWAEAFF
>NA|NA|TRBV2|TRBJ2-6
TGTGCCAGCAGAGACGAGGGGGCTGGGGCCAACGTCCTGACTTTC
CASRDEGAGANVLTF
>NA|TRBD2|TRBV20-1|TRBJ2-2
TGCAGTGCTAGTGAGGCTAGCGGGGCCCGGGGCACCGGGGAGCTGTTTTTT
CSASEASGARGTGELFF
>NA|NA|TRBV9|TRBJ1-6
TGTGCCAGCAATGGCGGACTCTATAATTCACCCCTCCACTTT
CASNGGLYNSPLHF
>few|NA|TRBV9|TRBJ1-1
TGTGCCAGCAGCGTGGACACAAACACTGAAGCTTTCTTT
CASSVDTNTEAFF
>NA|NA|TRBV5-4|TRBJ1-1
TGTGCCAGCAGCTTGAAACGAGGACAGAACACTGAAGCTTTCTTT
CASSLKRGQNTEAFF
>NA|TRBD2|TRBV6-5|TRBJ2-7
TGTGCCAGCAGTTACTCGACTAGCGGTACCTACGAGCAGTACTTC
CASSYSTSGTYEQYF
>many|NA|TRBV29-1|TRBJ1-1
TGCAGCGTTGAGGGGGGAGGGGGTAGCGCTTTCTTT
CSVEGGGGSAFF
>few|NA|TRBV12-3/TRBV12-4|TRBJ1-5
TGTGCCAGCAGTCCGGGGCAAGCTCAGCCCCAGCATTTT
CASSPGQAQPQHF
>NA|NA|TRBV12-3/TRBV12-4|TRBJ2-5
TGTGCCATCGCGTATGCAGGGAGGGGGCACGAGACCCAGTACTTC
CAIAYAGRGHETQYF
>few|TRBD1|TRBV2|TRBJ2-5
TGTGCCAGCAAAGGACAGGAGGAGACCCAGTACTTC
CASKGQEETQYF
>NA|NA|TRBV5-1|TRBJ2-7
TGCGCCAGCCGACCCGGGGACGGAGCCTACGAGCAGTACTTC
CASRPGDGAYEQYF
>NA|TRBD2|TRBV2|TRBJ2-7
TGTGCCAGCAGCGGGACTAGCGGTCCCTCCTACGAGCAGTACTTC
CASSGTSGPSYEQYF
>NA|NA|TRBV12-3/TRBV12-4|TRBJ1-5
TGTGCCAGCAGTGAATATACAGATAGCAATCAGCCCCAGCATTTT
CASSEYTDSNQPQHF
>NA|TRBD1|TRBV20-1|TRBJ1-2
TGCAGTGCTAGAGATCGGGACAGATCTATGAGCTACACCTTC
CSARDRDRSMSYTF